The rows below give T cell receptor beta chains drawn from one sample of a study of graft-versus-host responses after intestinal transplantation. TCRdb's copy holds only in-frame clones and misses some; the assay was immunoSEQ multiplex PCR. The data show around 93,000 clones, about nine tenths seen once. The antigens for these receptors are not known. The sequenced sample was unstimulated CD8+ T cells sorted from spleen or lymph node cells, obtained before intestinal transplant. These receptors were collected from a human donor who received an intestinal transplant. The CDR3 runs from the conserved cysteine through the conserved F or W. Fields, in order: D gene, clone size, V gene, J gene, CDR3 DNA, CDR3 protein. The D gene is left open where the match is weak. Size tells how often a clone was seen (once, few, many) or the class of an expanded clone, and some rows leave it out.

>TRBD2|-|TRBV28|TRBJ2-1
TGTGCCAGCAGTCTAACTAGCGGCAATGAGCAGTTCTTC
CASSLTSGNEQFF
>TRBD1|-|TRBV18|TRBJ2-5
TGTGCCAGCTCACCACGGGACAGGGCCCCCCAAGAGACCCAGTACTTC
CASSPRDRAPQETQYF
>-|-|TRBV7-9|TRBJ1-1
TGTGCCAGCAGCTTAGCGCAGGGATGGACTGAAGCTTTCTTT
CASSLAQGWTEAFF
>TRBD1|-|TRBV5-5|TRBJ2-7
TGTGCCAGCAGCTCGGCGGACAGGGACCACGAGCAGTACTTC
CASSSADRDHEQYF
>-|-|TRBV7-9|TRBJ2-1
TGTGCCAGCAGCCTCATTAGCGATGAGCAGTTCTTC
CASSLISDEQFF
>-|-|TRBV11-2|TRBJ2-5
TGTGCCAGCAGCCGCCATTTATCTGGGGACAACCACTACCAAGAGACCCAGTACTTC
CASSRHLSGDNHYQETQYF
>-|few|TRBV13|TRBJ1-3
TGTGCCAGCAGCCCCGAGGGGGACTTCTCTGGAAACACCATATATTTT
CASSPEGDFSGNTIYF
>-|-|TRBV4-1|TRBJ1-3
TGCGCCAGCAGCCAAGTGGTGGGTGGAAACACCATATATTTT
CASSQVVGGNTIYF
>-|-|TRBV11-1|TRBJ2-1
TGTGCCAGCAGCTTAGTAGAACAGAGGATTGATGAGCAGTTCTTC
CASSLVEQRIDEQFF
>-|few|TRBV4-1|TRBJ1-2
TGCGCCAGCAGCCATGACCCCCGGTCCGTCTATGGCTACACCTTC
CASSHDPRSVYGYTF
>-|-|TRBV19|TRBJ1-1
TGTGCCAGTAGCCTAGACGGGAACACTGAAGCTTTCTTT
CASSLDGNTEAFF
>TRBD1|few|TRBV6-9|TRBJ1-5
TGTGCCAGCAGTGAAGCAGACGGACAGGGCAATCAGCCCCAGCATTTT
CASSEADGQGNQPQHF
>-|-|TRBV19|TRBJ1-1
TGTGCCAGTAGTATAGGGGGCAGGAGGAGGTTGAACACTGAAGCTTTCTTT
CASSIGGRRRLNTEAFF
>-|-|TRBV15|TRBJ1-1
TGTGCCACCAGCGGACGAGCGAACCTGGGCACTGAAGCTTTCTTT
CATSGRANLGTEAFF
>-|few|TRBV5-8|TRBJ1-2
TGTGCCAGCAGCGGTAACACCTACTATGGCTACACCTTC
CASSGNTYYGYTF